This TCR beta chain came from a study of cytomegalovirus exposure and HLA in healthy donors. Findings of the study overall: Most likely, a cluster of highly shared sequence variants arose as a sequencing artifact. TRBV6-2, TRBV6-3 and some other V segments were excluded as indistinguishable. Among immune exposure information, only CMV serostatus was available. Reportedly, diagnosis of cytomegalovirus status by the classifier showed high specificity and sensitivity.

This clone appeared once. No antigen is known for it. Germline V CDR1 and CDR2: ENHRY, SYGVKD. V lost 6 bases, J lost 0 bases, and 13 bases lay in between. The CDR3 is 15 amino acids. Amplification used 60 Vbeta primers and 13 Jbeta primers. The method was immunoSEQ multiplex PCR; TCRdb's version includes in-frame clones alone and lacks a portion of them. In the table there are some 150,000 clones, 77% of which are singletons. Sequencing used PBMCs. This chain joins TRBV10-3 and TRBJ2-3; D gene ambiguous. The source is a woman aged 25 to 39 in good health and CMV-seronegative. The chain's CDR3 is CAISSTTLSTDTQYF. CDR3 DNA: TGTGCCATCAGCTCGACGACACTTAGCACAGATACGCAGTATTTT.